The rows below give T cell receptor beta chains drawn from one sample of a study of blood T cell repertoires in COVID-19. Produced via immunoSEQ multiplex PCR; TCRdb's table is partial and in-frame only. The data show 330,000 or so clones, with 88% seen just once and approximately 1% held by the top ten. The sequencing input was PBMCs or T cells enriched from blood (not recorded which). All receptors come from a woman in her 30s who had been exposed to COVID-19. CDR3s include the opening cysteine and the closing phenylalanine or tryptophan. The order of the fields is J gene, V gene, CDR3 length, CDR3 protein.

j_call: TRBJ2-7
v_call: TRBV7-6
cdr3_length: 15
cdr3_aa: CASSLGAGKTHEQYF

j_call: TRBJ1-1
v_call: TRBV6-5
cdr3_length: 15
cdr3_aa: CASSYPWGQDTEAFF

j_call: TRBJ2-1
v_call: TRBV5-1
cdr3_length: 15
cdr3_aa: CASSSGLAGGDEQFF

j_call: TRBJ1-2
v_call: TRBV28
cdr3_length: 14
cdr3_aa: CASTVTDRGRGYTF

j_call: TRBJ1-2
v_call: TRBV27
cdr3_length: 13
cdr3_aa: CASRLDRGSGYTF

j_call: TRBJ1-1
v_call: TRBV12-3/TRBV12-4
cdr3_length: 13
cdr3_aa: CASTSGTTLEAFF

j_call: TRBJ2-7
v_call: TRBV27
cdr3_length: 16
cdr3_aa: CASSFDRGTGDYEQYF

j_call: TRBJ2-5
v_call: TRBV11-3
cdr3_length: 14
cdr3_aa: CASSPGTGRETQYF

j_call: TRBJ2-2
v_call: TRBV5-1
cdr3_length: 13
cdr3_aa: CASSFGGTGELFF

j_call: TRBJ2-1
v_call: TRBV5-1
cdr3_length: 12
cdr3_aa: CASSQRPSEQFF

j_call: TRBJ1-1
v_call: TRBV18
cdr3_length: 16
cdr3_aa: CASSPPGGGQDTEAFF